This section outlines one T cell receptor (beta chain) sequence together with its context. The CDR3 consists of 17 residues. Looked up from germline, CDR1 is KGHSY and CDR2 is FQNENV. V lost 4 bases and J lost 7; bases outside the gene matches: 9. The record originates from a study of blood T cell repertoires in COVID-19. Measured with immunoSEQ multiplex PCR; TCRdb has only the in-frame clones, and not every one. The data show 210,000 or so clones, roughly 80% seen once. This TCR derives from a human donor in a cohort sampled during active COVID-19. The sample comprised peripheral blood. The chain combines TRBV16 with TRBJ2-1; 14 bases match TRBD2. The CDR3 bases are TGTGCCAGCAGCCCACAGGGACTAGCGGGAGAGAGGAATGAGCAGTTCTTC. The encoded protein is CASSPQGLAGERNEQFF.